The present entry profiles one T cell receptor (beta chain) with its context. These data originate in a study of cytomegalovirus exposure and HLA in healthy donors. The ends were cut back, 4 bases at V and 2 bases at J, with 9 bases in the middle. Germline values: CDR1 SGDLS, CDR2 YYNGEE. The CDR3 contains 13 residues. Measured with immunoSEQ multiplex PCR; TCRdb has only the in-frame clones, and not every one. The sample includes fewer than 85,000 clones, approximately 96% seen only once; the top ten take 1.3%. The chain uses TRBV9 and TRBJ2-5, with D possibly being TRBD2 (5 bases). The sequenced sample was PBMCs. The receptor's source is a woman between 18 and 30 years old in good health and CMV-seronegative. CDR3 loop: CASSPGLQETQYF. The DNA for the CDR3 is TGTGCCAGCAGCCCAGGACTTCAAGAGACCCAGTACTTC. The full variable domain, in which reference TRBV9 and TRBJ2-5 provide the parts outside the CDR3, is DSGVTQTPKHLITATGQRVTLRCSPRSGDLSVYWYQQSLDQGLQFLIQYYNGEERAKGNILERFSAQQFPDLHSELNLSSLELGDSALYFCASSPGLQETQYFGPGTRLLVL.